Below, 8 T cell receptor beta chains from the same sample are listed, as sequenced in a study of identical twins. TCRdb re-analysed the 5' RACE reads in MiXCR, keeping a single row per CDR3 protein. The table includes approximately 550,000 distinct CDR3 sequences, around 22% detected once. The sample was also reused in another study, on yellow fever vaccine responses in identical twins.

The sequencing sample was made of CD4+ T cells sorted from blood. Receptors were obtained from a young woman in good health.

The CDR3 region is CASSFDVTEAFF. Here the CDR3 DNA reads TGTGCCAGCAGCTTTGATGTCACTGAAGCTTTCTTT. This chain uses TRBV5-6 with TRBJ1-1; D call uncertain. The CDR3 runs to 12 residues. CDR1 and CDR2 (germline): SGHDT, YYEEEE. With 2 bases removed from V and 4 bases from J, the gap between germline ends came to 6 bases.

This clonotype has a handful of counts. This CDR3 is CASSVMGGQNNEQFF. Here the CDR3 DNA reads TGTGCCAGCAGCGTCATGGGGGGGCAAAACAATGAGCAGTTCTTC. The chain couples TRBV9 to TRBJ2-1; D might be TRBD2 (7 bases). V lost 2 bases and J 5 bases, leaving 14 bases between the germline ends. Germline V gene lookup returns CDR1 SGDLS and CDR2 YYNGEE. The CDR3 runs to 15 residues.

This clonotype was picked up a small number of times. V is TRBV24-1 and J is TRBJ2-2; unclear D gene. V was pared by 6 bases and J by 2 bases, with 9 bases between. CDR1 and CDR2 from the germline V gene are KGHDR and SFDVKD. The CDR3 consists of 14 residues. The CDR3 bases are TGTGCCACCAGTCCGGGCCCTAACACCGGGGAGCTGTTTTTT. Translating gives CATSPGPNTGELFF.

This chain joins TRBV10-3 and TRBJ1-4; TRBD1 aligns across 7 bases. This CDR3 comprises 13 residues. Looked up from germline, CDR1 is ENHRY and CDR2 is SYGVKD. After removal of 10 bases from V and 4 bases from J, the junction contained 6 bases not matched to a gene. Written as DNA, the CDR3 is TGTGCCACCTCCGGGACAGATAATGAAAAACTGTTTTTT. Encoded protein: CATSGTDNEKLFF.

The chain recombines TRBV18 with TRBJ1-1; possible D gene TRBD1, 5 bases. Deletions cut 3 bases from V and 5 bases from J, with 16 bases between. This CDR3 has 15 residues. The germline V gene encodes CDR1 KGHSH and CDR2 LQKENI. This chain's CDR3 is CASSPRLAEGTEAFF. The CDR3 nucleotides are TGTGCCAGCTCACCGCGGCTCGCGGAGGGGACTGAAGCTTTCTTT.

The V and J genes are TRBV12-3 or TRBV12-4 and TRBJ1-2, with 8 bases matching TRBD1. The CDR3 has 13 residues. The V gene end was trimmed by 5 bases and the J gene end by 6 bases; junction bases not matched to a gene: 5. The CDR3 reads CASSAGQAHGYTF. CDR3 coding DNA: TGTGCCAGCAGTGCGGGACAGGCCCATGGCTACACCTTC.

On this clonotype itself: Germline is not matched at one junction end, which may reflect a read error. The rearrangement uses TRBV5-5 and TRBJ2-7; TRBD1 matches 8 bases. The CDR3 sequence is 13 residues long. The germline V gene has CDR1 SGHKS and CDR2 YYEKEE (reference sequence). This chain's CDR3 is CTSSYGQGYEQYF. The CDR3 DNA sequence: TGTACCAGCAGCTATGGACAGGGCTACGAGCAGTACTTC.

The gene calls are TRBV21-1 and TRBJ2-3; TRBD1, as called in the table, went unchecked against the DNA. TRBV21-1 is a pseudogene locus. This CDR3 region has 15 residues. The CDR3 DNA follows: TGTGCCAGCAGCAAAGAAGTACAGGGCACAGATACGCAGTATTTT. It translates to CASSKEVQGTDTQYF.